This is a list of T cell receptor beta chains from one sample in a study of T cell changes during pregnancy in multiple sclerosis. Repertoires were generated with immunoSEQ multiplex PCR, while TCRdb's copy carries only in-frame clones and drops some. Counted here are 30,000 or so clones, 75% to 95% occurring once; the ten biggest clones make up about 6.3%. The material sequenced was CD8+ T cells from peripheral blood mononuclear cells, taken before pregnancy. The receptors originated from a female donor with multiple sclerosis, enrolled in a pregnancy study. Both conserved end residues are part of each CDR3. A D gene is named only where the DNA matches it firmly. A clone size is listed for some rows: how often the clone was seen (once, few, many), or a class if it is expanded.

abundance: -
d_gene: TRBD2
v_gene: TRBV4-3
j_gene: TRBJ2-3
CDR3aa: CASSQGGGFTDTQYF
CDR3nt: TGCGCCAGCAGCCAAGGGGGGGGTTTCACAGATACGCAGTATTTT

abundance: -
d_gene: -
v_gene: TRBV14
j_gene: TRBJ1-2
CDR3aa: CASLREGPLYGYTF
CDR3nt: TGTGCCAGCTTGCGGGAGGGCCCCCTCTATGGCTACACCTTC

abundance: once
d_gene: TRBD1
v_gene: TRBV28
j_gene: TRBJ2-7
CDR3aa: CASSSTGNSYEQYF
CDR3nt: TGTGCCAGCAGTTCGACAGGGAACTCCTACGAGCAGTACTTC

abundance: -
d_gene: TRBD2
v_gene: TRBV2
j_gene: TRBJ2-5
CDR3aa: CASSRTSGIYRPQETQYF
CDR3nt: TGTGCCAGCAGTCGGACTAGCGGGATATACCGACCCCAAGAGACCCAGTACTTC

abundance: few
d_gene: TRBD1
v_gene: TRBV6-4
j_gene: TRBJ2-1
CDR3aa: CASSDGTVDTMKQFF
CDR3nt: TGTGCCAGCAGTGACGGGACAGTAGATACAATGAAGCAGTTCTTC

abundance: once
d_gene: -
v_gene: TRBV13
j_gene: TRBJ2-1
CDR3aa: CASSLGTISSYNEQFF
CDR3nt: TGTGCCAGCAGCTTAGGAACTATTAGTTCTTACAATGAGCAGTTCTTC

abundance: -
d_gene: TRBD1
v_gene: TRBV7-9
j_gene: TRBJ2-2
CDR3aa: CASSFSGQGNTGELFF
CDR3nt: TGTGCCAGCAGCTTCTCGGGACAGGGGAACACCGGGGAGCTGTTTTTT

abundance: -
d_gene: TRBD1
v_gene: TRBV28
j_gene: TRBJ2-7
CDR3aa: CASSSGTGSYEQYF
CDR3nt: TGTGCCAGCAGTTCCGGGACAGGGTCCTACGAGCAGTACTTC

abundance: -
d_gene: -
v_gene: TRBV13
j_gene: TRBJ1-1
CDR3aa: CASSAGHMNTEAFF
CDR3nt: TGTGCCAGCAGCGCCGGACACATGAACACTGAAGCTTTCTTT

abundance: -
d_gene: -
v_gene: TRBV7-6
j_gene: TRBJ2-1
CDR3aa: CASLNEPGSGEQFF
CDR3nt: TGTGCCAGCCTCAACGAGCCGGGGTCCGGGGAGCAGTTCTTC

abundance: -
d_gene: TRBD1
v_gene: TRBV7-9
j_gene: TRBJ2-7
CDR3aa: CASSPEQGREQYF
CDR3nt: TGTGCCAGCAGCCCAGAACAGGGGCGCGAGCAGTACTTC

abundance: few
d_gene: TRBD1
v_gene: TRBV2
j_gene: TRBJ2-7
CDR3aa: CASGTGTASYEQYF
CDR3nt: TGTGCCAGCGGTACCGGGACAGCATCCTACGAGCAGTACTTC

abundance: -
d_gene: TRBD1
v_gene: TRBV29-1
j_gene: TRBJ2-7
CDR3aa: CSARDRGGYEQYF
CDR3nt: TGCAGCGCTCGGGACAGGGGGGGCTACGAGCAGTACTTC

abundance: few
d_gene: -
v_gene: TRBV28
j_gene: TRBJ2-1
CDR3aa: CASSFTGLYNEQFF
CDR3nt: TGTGCCAGCAGTTTCACAGGCCTATACAATGAGCAGTTCTTC

abundance: -
d_gene: -
v_gene: TRBV6-6
j_gene: TRBJ2-7
CDR3aa: CASSYSSSDYEQYF
CDR3nt: TGTGCCAGCAGTTACTCCTCTAGCGACTACGAGCAGTACTTC

abundance: -
d_gene: TRBD2
v_gene: TRBV5-5
j_gene: TRBJ2-3
CDR3aa: CASSQERAGADTQYF
CDR3nt: TGTGCCAGCAGCCAAGAGCGAGCGGGAGCAGATACGCAGTATTTT

abundance: once
d_gene: TRBD2
v_gene: TRBV7-6
j_gene: TRBJ2-3
CDR3aa: CASSPAGMALDTQYF
CDR3nt: TGTGCCAGCAGCCCAGCGGGGATGGCCTTAGATACGCAGTATTTT

abundance: -
d_gene: -
v_gene: TRBV27
j_gene: TRBJ2-1
CDR3aa: CASSSVKRASDYNEQFF
CDR3nt: TGTGCCAGCAGTTCGGTCAAACGGGCTAGCGATTACAATGAGCAGTTCTTC

abundance: -
d_gene: -
v_gene: TRBV7-3
j_gene: TRBJ2-7
CDR3aa: CASSPGTGSYEQYF
CDR3nt: TGTGCCAGCAGCCCCGGGACTGGCTCCTACGAGCAGTACTTC

abundance: once
d_gene: -
v_gene: TRBV9
j_gene: TRBJ2-3
CDR3aa: CASSLRKRGGTDTQYF
CDR3nt: TGTGCCAGCAGCCTCCGGAAGAGGGGGGGGACAGATACGCAGTATTTT

abundance: -
d_gene: TRBD1
v_gene: TRBV19
j_gene: TRBJ2-1
CDR3aa: CASNSQGAGNEQFF
CDR3nt: TGTGCCAGTAACTCACAGGGGGCTGGGAATGAGCAGTTCTTC

abundance: once
d_gene: TRBD2
v_gene: TRBV7-3
j_gene: TRBJ2-1
CDR3aa: CASSVGTSGYNEQFF
CDR3nt: TGTGCCAGCAGCGTCGGGACTAGCGGTTACAATGAGCAGTTCTTC

abundance: -
d_gene: -
v_gene: TRBV27
j_gene: TRBJ1-4
CDR3aa: CASSSQPEDRKLFF
CDR3nt: TGTGCCAGCAGTTCACAGCCAGAGGACAGAAAACTGTTTTTT

abundance: once
d_gene: -
v_gene: TRBV4-3
j_gene: TRBJ2-3
CDR3aa: CASSQDREDTQYF
CDR3nt: TGCGCCAGCAGCCAAGATCGGGAGGATACGCAGTATTTT

abundance: once
d_gene: -
v_gene: TRBV7-9
j_gene: TRBJ2-5
CDR3aa: CASSGRDTGRETQYF
CDR3nt: TGTGCCAGCAGCGGACGGGACACGGGTCGGGAGACCCAGTACTTC

abundance: -
d_gene: -
v_gene: TRBV5-1
j_gene: TRBJ2-6
CDR3aa: CASSRARLTSSGANVLTF
CDR3nt: TGCGCCAGCAGCCGTGCCCGGTTAACGTCTTCTGGGGCCAACGTCCTGACTTTC

abundance: -
d_gene: -
v_gene: TRBV4-3
j_gene: TRBJ2-2
CDR3aa: CASSQVVSVANTGELFF
CDR3nt: TGCGCCAGCAGCCAAGTGGTCAGCGTCGCGAACACCGGGGAGCTGTTTTTT

abundance: -
d_gene: TRBD1
v_gene: TRBV11-2
j_gene: TRBJ2-7
CDR3aa: CASSIPWTGNDYEQYF
CDR3nt: TGTGCCAGCAGCATCCCATGGACAGGAAATGACTACGAGCAGTACTTC

abundance: -
d_gene: -
v_gene: TRBV5-1
j_gene: TRBJ1-2
CDR3aa: CASSPLQLMPNYGYTF
CDR3nt: TGCGCCAGCAGCCCCCTACAGTTAATGCCTAACTATGGCTACACCTTC

abundance: few
d_gene: TRBD2
v_gene: TRBV28
j_gene: TRBJ2-3
CDR3aa: CASSFLAGTDTQYF
CDR3nt: TGTGCCAGCAGTTTCCTAGCGGGAACAGATACGCAGTATTTT

abundance: -
d_gene: -
v_gene: TRBV4-1
j_gene: TRBJ2-2
CDR3aa: CASSSLTSRTGELFF
CDR3nt: TGCGCCAGCAGCTCCTTAACGAGTAGAACCGGGGAGCTGTTTTTT

abundance: -
d_gene: TRBD1
v_gene: TRBV4-1
j_gene: TRBJ1-1
CDR3aa: CASSPDRGRAFF
CDR3nt: TGCGCCAGCAGCCCGGACAGGGGGCGAGCTTTCTTT

abundance: -
d_gene: -
v_gene: TRBV6-1
j_gene: TRBJ2-6
CDR3aa: CASSESRPGQVSGANVLTF
CDR3nt: TGTGCCAGCAGTGAAAGCAGACCAGGCCAGGTATCTGGGGCCAACGTCCTGACTTTC

abundance: -
d_gene: -
v_gene: TRBV21-1
j_gene: TRBJ2-7
CDR3aa: CASSNRAQGSYEQYF
CDR3nt: TGTGCCAGCAGCAATAGGGCCCAGGGGAGCTACGAGCAGTACTTC

abundance: -
d_gene: -
v_gene: TRBV6-1
j_gene: TRBJ2-5
CDR3aa: CATSDRWQETQYF
CDR3nt: TGTGCCACCTCCGACAGGTGGCAAGAGACCCAGTACTTC

abundance: -
d_gene: -
v_gene: TRBV14
j_gene: TRBJ1-1
CDR3aa: CASSQGMGRITEAFF
CDR3nt: TGTGCCAGCAGCCAAGGGATGGGGCGGATCACTGAAGCTTTCTTT

abundance: -
d_gene: -
v_gene: TRBV28
j_gene: TRBJ1-2
CDR3aa: CASSPGASNYGYTF
CDR3nt: TGTGCCAGCAGCCCTGGGGCGAGTAACTATGGCTACACCTTC

abundance: once
d_gene: TRBD1
v_gene: TRBV9
j_gene: TRBJ2-3
CDR3aa: CASSVYGDRVGDTQYF
CDR3nt: TGTGCCAGCAGCGTATACGGGGACAGGGTGGGGGATACGCAGTATTTT

abundance: -
d_gene: TRBD1
v_gene: TRBV18
j_gene: TRBJ2-1
CDR3aa: CASSPQGQGGNEQFF
CDR3nt: TGTGCCAGCTCACCACAGGGACAGGGGGGCAATGAGCAGTTCTTC

abundance: -
d_gene: TRBD2
v_gene: TRBV28
j_gene: TRBJ2-5
CDR3aa: CASSQAGGGETQYF
CDR3nt: TGTGCCAGCAGCCAAGCGGGAGGCGGAGAGACCCAGTACTTC

abundance: once
d_gene: TRBD1
v_gene: TRBV15
j_gene: TRBJ1-3
CDR3aa: CATSRGRGQGNTIYF
CDR3nt: TGTGCCACCAGCAGGGGAAGGGGACAGGGAAACACCATATATTTT

abundance: -
d_gene: -
v_gene: TRBV29-1
j_gene: TRBJ1-1
CDR3aa: CSVVQVNTEAFF
CDR3nt: TGCAGCGTTGTACAAGTGAACACTGAAGCTTTCTTT

abundance: -
d_gene: TRBD1
v_gene: TRBV6-1
j_gene: TRBJ1-2
CDR3aa: CASSDGDSYGYTF
CDR3nt: TGTGCCAGCAGTGATGGGGACAGCTATGGCTACACCTTC

abundance: -
d_gene: -
v_gene: TRBV6-4
j_gene: TRBJ2-1
CDR3aa: CASSDGQSYNEQFF
CDR3nt: TGTGCCAGCAGTGACGGGCAGTCCTACAATGAGCAGTTCTTC

abundance: -
d_gene: TRBD1
v_gene: TRBV30
j_gene: TRBJ1-2
CDR3aa: CAWGPSWGQGYGYTF
CDR3nt: TGTGCCTGGGGCCCATCATGGGGACAGGGGTATGGCTACACCTTC

abundance: -
d_gene: -
v_gene: TRBV6-6
j_gene: TRBJ2-3
CDR3aa: CASILGPGLSTDTQYF
CDR3nt: TGTGCCAGCATCCTCGGGCCGGGACTGAGCACAGATACGCAGTATTTT

abundance: -
d_gene: -
v_gene: TRBV13
j_gene: TRBJ1-3
CDR3aa: CASSIREQNTIYF
CDR3nt: TGTGCCAGCAGCATCCGGGAGCAAAACACCATATATTTT

abundance: -
d_gene: TRBD1
v_gene: TRBV15
j_gene: TRBJ2-7
CDR3aa: CATSMGQGKNEQYF
CDR3nt: TGTGCCACCAGCATGGGACAGGGGAAGAACGAGCAGTACTTC

abundance: -
d_gene: -
v_gene: TRBV27
j_gene: TRBJ2-5
CDR3aa: CASSLSSRVETQYF
CDR3nt: TGTGCCAGCAGTTTATCATCCAGGGTGGAGACCCAGTACTTC

abundance: -
d_gene: -
v_gene: TRBV19
j_gene: TRBJ1-1
CDR3aa: CASTGPANTEAFF
CDR3nt: TGTGCCAGTACTGGGCCAGCGAACACTGAAGCTTTCTTT

abundance: -
d_gene: -
v_gene: TRBV27
j_gene: TRBJ2-1
CDR3aa: CASSSPLKGGGYEQFF
CDR3nt: TGTGCCAGCAGTTCACCCCTCAAGGGGGGAGGGTATGAGCAGTTCTTC

abundance: -
d_gene: TRBD1
v_gene: TRBV28
j_gene: TRBJ2-7
CDR3aa: CASSLVGQGYEQYF
CDR3nt: TGTGCCAGCAGTTTAGTGGGACAGGGATACGAGCAGTACTTC

abundance: once
d_gene: -
v_gene: TRBV28
j_gene: TRBJ2-1
CDR3aa: CASSLEDKVNGYNEQFF
CDR3nt: TGTGCCAGCAGTTTAGAGGACAAGGTTAATGGTTACAATGAGCAGTTCTTC